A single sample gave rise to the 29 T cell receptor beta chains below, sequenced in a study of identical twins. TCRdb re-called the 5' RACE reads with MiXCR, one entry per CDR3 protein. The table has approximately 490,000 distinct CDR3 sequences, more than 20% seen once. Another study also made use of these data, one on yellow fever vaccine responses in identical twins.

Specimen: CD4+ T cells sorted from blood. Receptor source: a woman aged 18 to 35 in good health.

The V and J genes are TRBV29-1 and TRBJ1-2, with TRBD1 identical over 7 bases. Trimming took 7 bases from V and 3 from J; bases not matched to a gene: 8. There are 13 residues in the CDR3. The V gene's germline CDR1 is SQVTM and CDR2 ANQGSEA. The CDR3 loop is CSGKHQGDYGYTF. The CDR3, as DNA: TGCAGCGGCAAACATCAGGGGGACTATGGCTACACCTTC.

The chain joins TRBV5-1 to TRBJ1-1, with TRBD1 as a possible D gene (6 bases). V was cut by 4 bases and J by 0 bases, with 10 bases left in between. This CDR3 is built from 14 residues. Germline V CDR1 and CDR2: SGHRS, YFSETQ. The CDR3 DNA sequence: TGCGCCAGCAGCGAAGGACAGCTGAACACTGAAGCTTTCTTT. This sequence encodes CASSEGQLNTEAFF.

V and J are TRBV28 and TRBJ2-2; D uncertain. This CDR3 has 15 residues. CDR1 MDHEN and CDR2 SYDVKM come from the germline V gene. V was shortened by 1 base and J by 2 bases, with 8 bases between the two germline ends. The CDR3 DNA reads TGTGCCAGCAGTTTATTGTCCGGAAACACCGGGGAGCTGTTTTTT. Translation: CASSLLSGNTGELFF.

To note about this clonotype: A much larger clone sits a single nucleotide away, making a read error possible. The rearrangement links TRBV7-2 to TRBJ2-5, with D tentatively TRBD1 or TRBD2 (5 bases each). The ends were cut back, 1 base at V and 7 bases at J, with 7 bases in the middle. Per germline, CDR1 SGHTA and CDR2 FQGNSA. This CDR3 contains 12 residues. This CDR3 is CASSLDGGTQYF. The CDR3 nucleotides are TGTGCCAGCAGCTTAGATGGGGGGACCCAGTACTTC.

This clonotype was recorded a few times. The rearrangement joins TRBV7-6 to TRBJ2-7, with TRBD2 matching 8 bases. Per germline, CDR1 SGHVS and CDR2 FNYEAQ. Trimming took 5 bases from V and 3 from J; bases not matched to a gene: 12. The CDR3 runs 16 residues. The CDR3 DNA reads TGTGCCAGCAGCGGTAGAGTCAGTAGCGGGATCTACGAGCAGTACTTC. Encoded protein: CASSGRVSSGIYEQYF. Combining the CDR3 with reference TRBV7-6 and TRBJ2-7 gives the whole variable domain GAGVSQSPRYKVTKRGQDVALRCDPISGHVSLYWYRQALGQGPEFLTYFNYEAQQDKSGLPNDRFSAERPEGSISTLTIQRTEQRDSAMYRCASSGRVSSGIYEQYFGPGTRLTVT.

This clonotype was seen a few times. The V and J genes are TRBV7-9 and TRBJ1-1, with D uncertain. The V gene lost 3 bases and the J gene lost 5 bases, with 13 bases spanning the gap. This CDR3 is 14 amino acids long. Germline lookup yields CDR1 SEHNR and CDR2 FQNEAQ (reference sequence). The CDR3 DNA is TGTGCCAGCAGCTTGAGCGGGGTAGGGACTGAAGCTTTCTTT. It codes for CASSLSGVGTEAFF.

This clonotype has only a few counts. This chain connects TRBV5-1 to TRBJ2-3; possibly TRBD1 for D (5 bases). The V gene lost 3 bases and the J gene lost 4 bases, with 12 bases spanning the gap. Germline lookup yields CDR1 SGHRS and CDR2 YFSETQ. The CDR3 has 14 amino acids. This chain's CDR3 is CASSSAWGADTQYF. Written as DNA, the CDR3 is TGCGCCAGCAGCTCCGCGTGGGGCGCAGATACGCAGTATTTT.

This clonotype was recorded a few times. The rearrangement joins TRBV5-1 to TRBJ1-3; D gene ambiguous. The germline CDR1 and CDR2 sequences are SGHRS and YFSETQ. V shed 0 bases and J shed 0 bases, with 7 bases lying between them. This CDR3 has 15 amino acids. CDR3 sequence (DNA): TGCGCCAGCAGCTTGGAAAGGAACTCTGGAAACACCATATATTTT. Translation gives CASSLERNSGNTIYF.

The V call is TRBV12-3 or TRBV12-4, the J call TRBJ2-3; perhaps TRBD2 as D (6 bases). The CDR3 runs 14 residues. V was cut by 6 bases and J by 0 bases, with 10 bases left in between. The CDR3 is CASRISGSTDTQYF. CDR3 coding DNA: TGTGCCAGCAGAATAAGCGGGAGCACAGATACGCAGTATTTT.

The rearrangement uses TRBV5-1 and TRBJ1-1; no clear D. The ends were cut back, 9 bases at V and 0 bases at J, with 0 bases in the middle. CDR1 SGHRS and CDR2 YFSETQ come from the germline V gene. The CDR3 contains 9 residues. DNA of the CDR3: TGCGCCATGAACACTGAAGCTTTCTTT. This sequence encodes CAMNTEAFF.

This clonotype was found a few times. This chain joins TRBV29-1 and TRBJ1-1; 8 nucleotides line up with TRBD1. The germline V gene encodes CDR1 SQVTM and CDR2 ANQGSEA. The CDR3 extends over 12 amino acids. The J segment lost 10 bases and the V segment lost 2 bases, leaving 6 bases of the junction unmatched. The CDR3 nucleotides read TGCAGCGTTGAATCAGGGGGCGTGTCAGCTTTCTTT. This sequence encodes CSVESGGVSAFF.

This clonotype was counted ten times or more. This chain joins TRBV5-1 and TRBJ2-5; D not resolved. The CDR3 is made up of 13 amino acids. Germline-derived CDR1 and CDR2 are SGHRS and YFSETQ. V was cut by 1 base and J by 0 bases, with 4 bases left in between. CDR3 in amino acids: CASSLNNQETQYF. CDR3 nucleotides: TGCGCCAGCAGCTTGAACAACCAAGAGACCCAGTACTTC.

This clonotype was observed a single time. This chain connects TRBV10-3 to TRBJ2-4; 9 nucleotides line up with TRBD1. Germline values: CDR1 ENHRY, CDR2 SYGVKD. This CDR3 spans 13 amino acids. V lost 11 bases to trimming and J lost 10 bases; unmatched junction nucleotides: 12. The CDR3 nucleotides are TGTGCCGTCCAGCCGGGACAGGGAGGAATTCAGTACTTC. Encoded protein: CAVQPGQGGIQYF.

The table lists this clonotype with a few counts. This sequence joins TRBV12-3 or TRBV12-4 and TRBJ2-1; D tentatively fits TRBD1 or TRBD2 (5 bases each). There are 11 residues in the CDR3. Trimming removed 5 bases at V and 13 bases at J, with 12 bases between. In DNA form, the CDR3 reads TGTGCCAGCAGTCCGGGACGGGTACAGTTCTTC. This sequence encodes CASSPGRVQFF.

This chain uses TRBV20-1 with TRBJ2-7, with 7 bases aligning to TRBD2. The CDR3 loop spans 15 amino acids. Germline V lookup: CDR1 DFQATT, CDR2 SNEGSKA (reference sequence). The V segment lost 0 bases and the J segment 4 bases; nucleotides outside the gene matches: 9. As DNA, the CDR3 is TGCAGTGCTAGAGATGTGGGAGGGCGAACGTACGAGCAGTACTTC. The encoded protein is CSARDVGGRTYEQYF.

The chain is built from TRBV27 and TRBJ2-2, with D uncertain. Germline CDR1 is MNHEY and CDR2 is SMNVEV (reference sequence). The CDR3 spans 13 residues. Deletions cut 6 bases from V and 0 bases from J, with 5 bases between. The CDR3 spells CASRVSNTGELFF. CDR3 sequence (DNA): TGTGCCAGCAGGGTATCGAACACCGGGGAGCTGTTTTTT.

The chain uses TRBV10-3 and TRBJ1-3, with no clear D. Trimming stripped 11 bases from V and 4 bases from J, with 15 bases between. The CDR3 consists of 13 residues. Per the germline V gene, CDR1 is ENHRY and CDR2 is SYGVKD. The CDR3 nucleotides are TGTGCCGTGGAGCAGTCAACGGGAAACACCATATATTTT. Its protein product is CAVEQSTGNTIYF.

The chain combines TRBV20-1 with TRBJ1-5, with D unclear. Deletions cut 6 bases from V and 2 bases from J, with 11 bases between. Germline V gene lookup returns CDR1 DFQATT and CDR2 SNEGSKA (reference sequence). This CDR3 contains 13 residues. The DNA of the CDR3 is TGCAGTGCCCCTACCACAGGCAATCAGCCCCAGCATTTT. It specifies CSAPTTGNQPQHF.

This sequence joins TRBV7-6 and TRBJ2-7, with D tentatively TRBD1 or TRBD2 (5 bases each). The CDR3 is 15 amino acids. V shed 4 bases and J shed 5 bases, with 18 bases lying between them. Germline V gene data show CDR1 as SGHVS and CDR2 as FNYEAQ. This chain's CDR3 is CASSSVRDAHHEQYF. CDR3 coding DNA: TGTGCCAGCAGCTCGGTCCGGGACGCCCACCACGAGCAGTACTTC.

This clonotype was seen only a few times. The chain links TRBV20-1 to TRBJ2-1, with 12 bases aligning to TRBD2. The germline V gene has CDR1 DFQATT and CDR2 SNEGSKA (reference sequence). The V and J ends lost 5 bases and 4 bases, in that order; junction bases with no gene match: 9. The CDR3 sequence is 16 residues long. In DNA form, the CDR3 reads TGCAGTGCTTCCCCGACTAGCGGGGGAGCGTACAATGAGCAGTTCTTC. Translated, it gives CSASPTSGGAYNEQFF.

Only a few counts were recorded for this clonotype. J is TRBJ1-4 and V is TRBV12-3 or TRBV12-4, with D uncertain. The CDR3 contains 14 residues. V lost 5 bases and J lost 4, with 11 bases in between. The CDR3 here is CASSLSSGNEKLFF. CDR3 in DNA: TGTGCCAGCAGTCTCTCTAGCGGTAATGAAAAACTGTTTTTT.

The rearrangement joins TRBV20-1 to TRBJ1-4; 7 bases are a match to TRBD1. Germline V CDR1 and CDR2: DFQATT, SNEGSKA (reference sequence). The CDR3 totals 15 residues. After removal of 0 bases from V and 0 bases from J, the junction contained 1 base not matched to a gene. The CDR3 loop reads CSARDGTATNEKLFF. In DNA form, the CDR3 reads TGCAGTGCTAGAGACGGGACAGCAACTAATGAAAAACTGTTTTTT.

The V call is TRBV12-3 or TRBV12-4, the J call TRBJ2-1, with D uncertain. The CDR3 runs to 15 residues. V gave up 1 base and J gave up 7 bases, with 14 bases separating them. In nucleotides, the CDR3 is TGTGCCAGCAGTTTAGGTATATCCCCTGGGAATGAGCAGTTCTTC. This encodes CASSLGISPGNEQFF.

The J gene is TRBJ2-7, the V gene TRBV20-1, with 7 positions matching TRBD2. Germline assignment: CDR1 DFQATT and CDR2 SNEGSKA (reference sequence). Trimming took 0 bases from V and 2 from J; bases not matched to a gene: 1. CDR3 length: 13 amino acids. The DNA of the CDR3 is TGCAGTGCTAGAGATCGGGGGGCCTACGAGCAGTACTTC. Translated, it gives CSARDRGAYEQYF.

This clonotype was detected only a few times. CDR3 amino acids: CASSPGLAGGVYNEQFF. The DNA of the CDR3 is TGTGCCAGCAGCCCCGGACTAGCGGGAGGGGTCTACAATGAGCAGTTCTTC. V gene TRBV7-9 combines with J gene TRBJ2-1, with 15 bases lining up with TRBD2. This CDR3 has 17 amino acids. Germline V gives CDR1 SEHNR, CDR2 FQNEAQ (reference sequence). V gave up 5 bases and J gave up 3 bases; unmatched junction bases: 5.

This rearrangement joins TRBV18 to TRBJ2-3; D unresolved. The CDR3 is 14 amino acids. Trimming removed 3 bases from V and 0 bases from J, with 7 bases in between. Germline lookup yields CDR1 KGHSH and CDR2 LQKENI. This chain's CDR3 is CASSPARSTDTQYF. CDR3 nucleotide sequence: TGTGCCAGCTCACCCGCCAGGAGCACAGATACGCAGTATTTT.

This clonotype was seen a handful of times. The CDR3 sequence is CATSGTIPSYNEQFF. CDR3 nucleotides: TGTGCCACAAGCGGGACCATTCCTTCGTACAATGAGCAGTTCTTC. The gene calls are TRBV24-1 and TRBJ2-1; TRBD2 matches at 7 bases. The CDR3 runs 15 residues. Per the germline V gene, CDR1 is KGHDR and CDR2 is SFDVKD. V was clipped by 10 bases and J by 4 bases; unmatched bases: 12.

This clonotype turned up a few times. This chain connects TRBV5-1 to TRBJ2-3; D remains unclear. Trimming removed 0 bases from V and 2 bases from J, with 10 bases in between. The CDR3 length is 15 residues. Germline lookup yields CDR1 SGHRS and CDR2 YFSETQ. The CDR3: CASSLEQHPTDTQYF. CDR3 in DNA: TGCGCCAGCAGCTTGGAACAGCACCCCACAGATACGCAGTATTTT. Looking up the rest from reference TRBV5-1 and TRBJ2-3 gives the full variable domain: KAGVTQTPRYLIKTRGQQVTLSCSPISGHRSVSWYQQTPGQGLQFLFEYFSETQRNKGNFPGRFSGRQFSNSRSEMNVSTLELGDSALYLCASSLEQHPTDTQYFGPGTRLTVL.

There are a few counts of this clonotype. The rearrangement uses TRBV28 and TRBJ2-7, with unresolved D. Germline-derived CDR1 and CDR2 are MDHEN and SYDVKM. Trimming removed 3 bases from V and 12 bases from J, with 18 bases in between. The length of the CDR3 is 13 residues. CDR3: CASSLVFSTYLYV. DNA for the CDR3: TGTGCCAGCAGTTTGGTGTTCTCCACGTATCTGTACGTC.